This T cell receptor (beta chain) was documented in a study of identical twins. TCRdb re-analysed the 5' RACE reads in MiXCR, keeping a single row per CDR3 protein. The sample has 1.5 million to 2 million distinct CDR3 sequences; under 35% are singletons. Turning to this clonotype: A much larger clonotype is one base distant, so this may be a read error.

Germline V gives CDR1 DFQATT, CDR2 SNEGSKA (reference sequence). The CDR3 contains 13 residues. Trimming cost V 5 bases and J 1 base; bases outside gene matches: 4. Material for sequencing was cord blood. The V call is TRBV20-1, the J call TRBJ2-5; 7 bases are a match to TRBD1. This TCR was recovered from a newborn girl in good health. As DNA, the CDR3 is TGCAGTGCTTCACAGGGGTCCCAAGAGACCCAGTACTTC. It translates to CSASQGSQETQYF.